This T cell receptor beta chain was captured in a study of blood T cell repertoires in COVID-19 (dated by TCRdb to about 2020). General notes on the study: Samples covering the acute and convalescent phases of COVID-19 were provided by collaborators in the United States, Italy and Spain. The material from the prospective study consisted of cDNA or gDNA derived from T cells, B-cell-depleted T cells, or PBMCs. Deeply sampled blood TCRbeta repertoires from subjects exposed to, actively infected with, or recovered from COVID-19 were included in the dataset. A freely available public database, intended as a resource for researchers studying the immune response to SARS-CoV-2, is where the repertoires were released. Samples came from the ongoing ImmuneRACE study (first 160 participants) plus 1,254 subjects from 6 global collaborators. Nearly every sample came with metadata listing a de-identified subject ID, COVID-19 status, age in years and sex. Where HLA class I and class II types were available, the types were taken from metadata supplied by the sample provider, not from assay-based typing. Beyond this particular receptor, the publication reports: The amount of clinical and demographic metadata varied by source and participant and was provided uncurated.

Reading the germline V gene gives CDR1 MNHEY and CDR2 SVGEGT. The CDR3 spans 18 residues, from the cysteine through the phenylalanine. The DNA shown is the 54-base CDR3, in frame from base 1. Trimmed from V: 4 bases; trimmed from J: 0 bases; junction bases lacking a gene match: 13. About this clone itself: Its antigen is still unknown. Per-base qualities were not stored, and no clone one base away is much larger.

The collaborating institutions used their own protocols to collect whole blood in K2EDTA tubes. For TCRbeta analysis, collaborators shipped samples as frozen whole blood, isolated PBMCs, or DNA extracted from either of those sample types. TCRbeta CDR3 regions were amplified from genomic DNA using the immunoSEQ Assay, a bias-controlled multiplex PCR. The paper's data handling went like this. The number of nucleated cells in each sample was estimated by amplification of reference gene primers within the assay. To quantify the absolute abundance of each unique TCRbeta CDR3 rearrangement, sequence reads were collapsed and filtered. For each sample, productive Simpson clonality was calculated as the square root of Simpson's diversity index across productive rearrangements. TCRdb took this table from immuneACCESS and kept in-frame rearrangements with V and J called. Such tables lack part of the clones; where checked against another copy, unresolved V genes explain under half of the gap, and the rest is unexplained. V and J calls and clone size are those listed in that table; D and trimming were worked out from the DNA. In this sample the table shows tens of thousands of clones, approximately 86% of which occur a single time. Over 3.5% of the sample comes from the top ten.

The receptor's source is a man aged 50 or older with active COVID-19. The chain is assembled from TRBV6-2 or TRBV6-3 and TRBJ2-5, with TRBD2 matching 8 junction bases. The sample consisted of peripheral blood. The nucleotides are TGTGCCAGCAGTTTTGATCCAGGACTAGCCTCGTACCAAGAGACCCAGTACTTC. Translated, this gives CASSFDPGLASYQETQYF.